The T cell receptor (beta chain) described here comes from a study of blood T cells in healthy people across ages. Broader study findings: More naive CD4+ cells and higher diversity marked long-lived donors relative to aged donors. Roughly linearly, TCR beta diversity per million T cells fell as age increased. Naive T cell percentage and TCR beta diversity correlated strongly.

The CDR3 loop spans 13 amino acids. The V gene lost 6 bases and the J gene lost 4 bases, with 12 bases spanning the gap. Points on this clonotype: Its specificity is unknown.

PCR was performed a second time for roughly 6 to 12 cycles using a sample-barcoded 5' primer and a J-beta primer mix. With 12 random nucleotides, a template-switch adaptor tagged each individual cDNA molecule. Via MiXCR, TCRdb re-called the 5' RACE reads, giving one row per CDR3 protein. The sample consists of over 1,500,000 distinct CDR3 sequences, 49% of them appearing once. This chain connects TRBV12-3 or TRBV12-4 to TRBJ2-5; D gene ambiguous. Sequenced input: blood. The TCR comes from a woman in her 40s in good health. The CDR3 region has the DNA TGTGCCAGCAGCCAAGAGGCCTTAGAGACCCAGTACTTC. This encodes CASSQEALETQYF.